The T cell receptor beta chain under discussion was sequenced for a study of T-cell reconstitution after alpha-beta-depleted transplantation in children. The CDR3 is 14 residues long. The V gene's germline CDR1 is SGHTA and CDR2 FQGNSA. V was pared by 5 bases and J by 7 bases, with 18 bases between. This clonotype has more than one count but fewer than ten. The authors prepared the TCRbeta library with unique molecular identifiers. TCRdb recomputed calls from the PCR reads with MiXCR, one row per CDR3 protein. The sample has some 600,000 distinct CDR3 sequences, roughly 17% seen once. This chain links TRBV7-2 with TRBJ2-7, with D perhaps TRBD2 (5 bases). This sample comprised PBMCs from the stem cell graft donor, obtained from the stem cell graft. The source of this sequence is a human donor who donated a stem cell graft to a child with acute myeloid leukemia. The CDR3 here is CASSLSRGLKEQYF. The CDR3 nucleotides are TGTGCCAGCAGCCTTAGCCGGGGTTTGAAGGAGCAGTACTTC.